Below are 21 T cell receptor beta chains sequenced from a single sample in a study of T cell changes during pregnancy in multiple sclerosis. Measured with immunoSEQ multiplex PCR; TCRdb has only the in-frame clones, and not every one. This sample yields around 110,000 clones, of which just under 95% are seen a single time; roughly 1.7% belongs to the top ten. Sample: peripheral blood, taken after pregnancy. These receptors originate from a female donor with multiple sclerosis, enrolled in a pregnancy study.

The chain couples TRBV6-5 to TRBJ2-2, with 7 bases fitting TRBD2. CDR3 size: 14 residues. V dropped 6 bases and J dropped 7; count of bases not matched to a gene: 8. Germline V gene sequence: CDR1 MNHEY, CDR2 SVGAGI. CDR3 nucleotide sequence: TGTGCCAGCAGCCGCGGACTAGGCCACGGGGAGCTGTTTTTT. This sequence encodes CASSRGLGHGELFF.

The genes are TRBV10-1 and TRBJ2-2; D is unresolved. From germline, CDR1 is WNHNN and CDR2 SYGVQD (reference sequence). CDR3 length: 14 residues. V lost 6 bases to trimming and J lost 1 base, with 9 bases between them. CDR3: CASRETQNTGELFF. The CDR3 DNA is TGCGCCAGCAGGGAGACACAGAACACCGGGGAGCTGTTTTTT.

Many counts were recorded for this clone. This chain uses TRBV11-2 with TRBJ2-7; TRBD1 aligns across 9 bases. From germline, CDR1 is SGHAT and CDR2 FQNNGV. This CDR3 spans 16 amino acids. With 6 bases clipped from V and 6 bases from J, the junction kept 15 bases outside the gene matches. The CDR3 loop is CASRVQQRTGASEQYF. DNA for the CDR3: TGTGCCAGCAGGGTGCAGCAGAGGACAGGGGCTAGCGAGCAGTACTTC.

The chain combines TRBV28 with TRBJ1-4; TRBD1 might be the D (6 bases). This CDR3 is built from 12 residues. V gave up 5 bases and J gave up 8 bases, with 9 bases separating them. Germline V CDR1 and CDR2: MDHEN, SYDVKM. CDR3 protein: CASSRGGEKLFF. The CDR3 nucleotides read TGTGCCAGCAGTAGGGGGGGAGAAAAACTGTTTTTT.

This chain connects TRBV27 to TRBJ2-1, with TRBD1 matching over 8 bases. CDR1 MNHEY and CDR2 SMNVEV come from the germline V gene (reference sequence). This CDR3 has 15 residues. Unmatched junction bases numbered 8, after V lost 5 bases and J lost 5 bases. CDR3 region: CASSRQGLGHNEQFF. The CDR3 nucleotides are TGTGCCAGCAGTCGACAGGGGCTGGGACACAATGAGCAGTTCTTC.

The V gene is TRBV6-1, the J gene TRBJ1-5, with 9 bases lining up with TRBD1. Germline CDR1 and CDR2: MNHNS and SASEGT. There are 17 residues in the CDR3. V lost 0 bases to trimming and J lost 4 bases; unmatched junction nucleotides: 7. This chain's CDR3 is CASSEALDRGTNQPQHF. The CDR3, as DNA: TGTGCCAGCAGTGAAGCTCTCGACAGGGGGACTAATCAGCCCCAGCATTTT.

The chain combines TRBV29-1 with TRBJ2-2; 8 positions agree with TRBD1. V gave up 4 bases and J gave up 4 bases; unmatched junction bases: 5. Germline V gene sequence: CDR1 SQVTM, CDR2 ANQGSEA. The CDR3 is 14 residues long. The CDR3 DNA is TGCAGCGTTGTCATGACAGGGGCCACCGGGGAGCTGTTTTTT. Translation gives CSVVMTGATGELFF.

This chain links TRBV11-2 with TRBJ2-1; no definite D call. This CDR3 is 16 amino acids long. Germline V lookup: CDR1 SGHAT, CDR2 FQNNGV. Trimming took off 1 base at V and 4 bases at J, with 14 bases between the two ends. This CDR3 reads CASSLVPEPIYNEQFF. The CDR3 DNA reads as TGTGCCAGCAGCTTAGTACCCGAGCCCATTTACAATGAGCAGTTCTTC. Using reference TRBV11-2 and TRBJ2-1 for the parts outside the CDR3, the full variable domain is EAGVAQSPRYKIIEKRQSVAFWCNPISGHATLYWYQQILGQGPKLLIQFQNNGVVDDSQLPKDRFSAERLKGVDSTLKIQPAKLEDSAVYLCASSLVPEPIYNEQFFGPGTRLTVL.

As concerns this clone: Other DNA sequences within the sample encode an identical CDR3. The rearrangement links TRBV5-1 to TRBJ1-1; D unresolved. V gave up 4 bases and J gave up 4 bases, with 8 bases separating them. The CDR3 is 12 amino acids. Germline loops: CDR1 SGHRS, CDR2 YFSETQ. The CDR3 is CASSPRGTEAFF. The CDR3 DNA reads TGCGCCAGCAGCCCCCGAGGCACTGAAGCTTTCTTT.

The chain is built from TRBV14 and TRBJ1-6, with a tentative D call TRBD1 (6 bases). CDR1 and CDR2 (germline): SGHDN, FVKESK. CDR3 length: 16 amino acids. V shed 3 bases and J shed 6 bases, with 15 bases lying between them. CDR3 sequence: CASSQDTGILNSPLHF. The CDR3 region has the DNA TGTGCCAGCAGCCAGGATACAGGGATTCTTAATTCACCCCTCCACTTT.

This clone showed up just a few times. The gene calls are TRBV5-1 and TRBJ1-1; D call uncertain. The germline V and J ends were trimmed by 1 base and 0 bases, with 10 bases remaining between them. In germline, CDR1 is SGHRS, CDR2 YFSETQ. This CDR3 has 15 residues. The CDR3 here is CASSLNTPMNTEAFF. In nucleotides, the CDR3 is TGCGCCAGCAGCTTGAACACACCAATGAACACTGAAGCTTTCTTT.

This chain uses TRBV5-4 with TRBJ1-1, with D unresolved. Trimming removed 0 bases from V and 7 bases from J, with 4 bases in between. The length of the CDR3 is 11 residues. Germline V gene lookup returns CDR1 SGHNT and CDR2 YYREEE (reference sequence). As DNA, the CDR3 is TGTGCCAGCAGCTTGGCAGGTGAAGCTTTCTTT. It codes for CASSLAGEAFF.

The chain is built from TRBV5-1 and TRBJ2-7, with 7 bases aligning to TRBD1. The V segment lost 4 bases and the J segment 6 bases; nucleotides outside the gene matches: 10. CDR3 length: 14 amino acids. Germline assignment: CDR1 SGHRS and CDR2 YFSETQ. Written as DNA, the CDR3 is TGCGCCAGCAGCCCAGGGACAGCTGCGGGCGAGCAGTACTTC. Encoded protein: CASSPGTAAGEQYF.

The rearrangement uses TRBV18 and TRBJ2-7; 7 bases map to TRBD2. Germline values: CDR1 KGHSH, CDR2 LQKENI. Trimming cost V 3 bases and J 7 bases; bases outside gene matches: 9. The CDR3 is 14 amino acids. The CDR3 here is CASSPEGGPREQYF. CDR3 DNA sequence: TGTGCCAGCTCACCTGAGGGAGGGCCAAGAGAGCAGTACTTC.

V gene TRBV10-3 combines with J gene TRBJ2-1, with a weak D call TRBD2 (6 bases). The CDR3 covers 16 residues. Trimming shortened V by 3 bases and J by 9 bases, and 21 bases separated the two germline ends. CDR1 and CDR2 (germline): ENHRY, SYGVKD. The CDR3 region is CAISDLLGSGVGEQFF. DNA for the CDR3: TGTGCCATCAGTGACCTTTTGGGGTCGGGGGTAGGTGAGCAGTTCTTC.

This rearrangement joins TRBV2 to TRBJ2-7; no definite D call. The V gene's germline CDR1 is SNHLY and CDR2 FYNNEI. The V end lost 0 bases, the J end lost 4 bases, and 4 bases lay between the germline ends. The CDR3 is made up of 12 amino acids. CDR3 sequence reads: CASSEAGYEQYF. The CDR3 nucleotides read TGTGCCAGCAGTGAAGCCGGGTACGAGCAGTACTTC.

The genes are TRBV28 and TRBJ2-3; TRBD2 agrees at 8 bases. The CDR3 spans 16 residues. The germline CDR1 and CDR2 sequences are MDHEN and SYDVKM. The V and J ends lost 6 bases and 3 bases, in that order; junction bases with no gene match: 11. This CDR3 is CASRARQGLVTDTQYF. CDR3 in DNA: TGTGCCAGCAGAGCCCGGCAGGGACTAGTAACAGATACGCAGTATTTT.

This chain links TRBV4-1 with TRBJ1-4; D perhaps matches TRBD1 (5 bases). The V gene's germline CDR1 is MGHRA and CDR2 YSYEKL. Trimming took 3 bases from V and 5 from J, leaving 7 bases between them. The CDR3 covers 13 residues. CDR3 residues: CASSHRGNEKLFF. Here the CDR3 DNA reads TGCGCCAGCAGCCATCGGGGGAATGAAAAACTGTTTTTT.

The rearrangement uses TRBV6-5 and TRBJ2-3; D is ambiguous. CDR3 length equals 15 residues. Trimming removed 2 bases at V and 4 bases at J, with 13 bases between. From germline, CDR1 is MNHEY and CDR2 SVGAGI. The CDR3 region is CASSYDLVRADTQYF. CDR3 DNA sequence: TGTGCCAGCAGTTACGATCTCGTACGGGCAGATACGCAGTATTTT.

CDR3 DNA: TGCGCCAGCAGCCTACAGGGGGCGAACACTGAAGCTTTCTTT. Its translation is CASSLQGANTEAFF. The chain combines TRBV5-1 with TRBJ1-1; 9 bases map to TRBD1. The CDR3 has 14 residues. Trimming at V came to 4 bases and at J to 1 base, leaving 2 bases not matched to a gene. The germline CDR1 and CDR2 sequences are SGHRS and YFSETQ.

The chain couples TRBV5-1 to TRBJ2-3; 7 bases align to TRBD2. The length of the CDR3 is 16 residues. Germline V CDR1 and CDR2: SGHRS, YFSETQ. V lost 4 bases and J lost 2; bases outside the gene matches: 10. In DNA form, the CDR3 reads TGCGCCAGCAGCCCGGGGCCTAGCGGACCCACAGATACGCAGTATTTT. Residues: CASSPGPSGPTDTQYF.